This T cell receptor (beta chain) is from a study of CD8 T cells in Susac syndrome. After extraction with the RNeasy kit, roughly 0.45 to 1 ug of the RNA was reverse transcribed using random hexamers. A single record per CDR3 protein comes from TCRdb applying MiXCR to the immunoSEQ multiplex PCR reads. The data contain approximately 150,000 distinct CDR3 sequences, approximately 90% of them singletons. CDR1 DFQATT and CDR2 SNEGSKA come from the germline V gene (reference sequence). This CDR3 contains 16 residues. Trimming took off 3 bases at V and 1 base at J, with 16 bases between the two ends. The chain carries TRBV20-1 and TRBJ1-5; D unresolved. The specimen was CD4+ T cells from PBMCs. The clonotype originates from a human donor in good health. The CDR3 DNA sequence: TGCAGTGCTAGTTTGGCAGAAGCCGGGAGCAATCAGCCCCAGCATTTT. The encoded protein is CSASLAEAGSNQPQHF.